The 23 T cell receptor beta chains in this list originate from one sample, sequenced in a study of cytomegalovirus exposure and HLA in healthy donors. Assay used: immunoSEQ multiplex PCR; TCRdb lists only in-frame clones, some missing. The data show about 140,000 clones, approximately 80% seen once. The sample comprised PBMCs. The receptors here all came from a man aged 25-40 years in good health and CMV-seropositive.

This clone was seen only a few times. The chain links TRBV10-3 to TRBJ2-1, with D hard to call. Per the germline V gene, CDR1 is ENHRY and CDR2 is SYGVKD. V lost 3 bases to trimming and J lost 2 bases, with 11 bases between them. The CDR3 contains 15 residues. CDR3 nucleotides: TGTGCCATCAGTGAAGGCAGCGATCCCTACAATGAGCAGTTCTTC. Translated, it gives CAISEGSDPYNEQFF.

This clone occurred a few times. The chain uses TRBV4-3 and TRBJ2-1; 15 bases agree with TRBD2. The germline CDR1 and CDR2 sequences are LGHNA and YSLEER. The CDR3 totals 15 residues. J gave up 10 bases and V 1 base, and 2 bases lay outside the gene matches. The CDR3: CASSQAGTSGGEQFF. The CDR3 coding sequence is TGCGCCAGCAGCCAAGCGGGGACTAGCGGGGGGGAGCAGTTCTTC.

CDR3 sequence reads: CASSLEGLAAETQYF. The CDR3, as DNA: TGCGCCAGCAGCTTGGAAGGACTAGCTGCGGAGACCCAGTACTTC. The V gene is TRBV5-1, the J gene TRBJ2-5, with 8 bases fitting TRBD2. The J segment lost 5 bases and the V segment lost 0 bases, leaving 6 bases of the junction unmatched. CDR3 size: 15 residues. Germline V gene lookup returns CDR1 SGHRS and CDR2 YFSETQ. Full variable domain (remainder filled in from reference TRBV5-1 and TRBJ2-5): KAGVTQTPRYLIKTRGQQVTLSCSPISGHRSVSWYQQTPGQGLQFLFEYFSETQRNKGNFPGRFSGRQFSNSRSEMNVSTLELGDSALYLCASSLEGLAAETQYFGPGTRLLVL.

This chain joins TRBV5-5 and TRBJ1-2, with unresolved D. V lost 4 bases to trimming and J lost 1 base, with 14 bases between them. The CDR3 is made up of 15 amino acids. Germline V gives CDR1 SGHKS, CDR2 YYEKEE (reference sequence). The CDR3 region has the DNA TGTGCCAGCAGCCCAGCGTTGGACTTTAACTATGGCTACACCTTC. Translating it yields CASSPALDFNYGYTF.

This rearrangement joins TRBV5-8 to TRBJ2-7; TRBD2 matches at 12 bases. The CDR3 has 15 residues. From germline, CDR1 is SGHTS and CDR2 YDEGEE. J lost 3 bases, V lost 4 bases, and 5 bases had no gene match. Here the CDR3 reads CASSHQGLAGYEQYF. Written as DNA, the CDR3 is TGTGCCAGCAGCCACCAGGGACTAGCGGGCTACGAGCAGTACTTC.

V and J are TRBV5-1 and TRBJ1-4; D is possibly TRBD1 (6 bases). CDR3 length: 12 amino acids. Germline-derived CDR1 and CDR2 are SGHRS and YFSETQ. Trimming cost V 0 bases and J 14 bases, with 11 bases left between them. CDR3 protein: CASSLEGVELFF. The CDR3 DNA reads as TGCGCCAGCAGCTTGGAGGGGGTCGAGCTGTTTTTT. Filled out from reference TRBV5-1 and TRBJ1-4, the complete variable domain reads KAGVTQTPRYLIKTRGQQVTLSCSPISGHRSVSWYQQTPGQGLQFLFEYFSETQRNKGNFPGRFSGRQFSNSRSEMNVSTLELGDSALYLCASSLEGVELFFGSGTQLSVL.

This chain joins TRBV7-9 and TRBJ2-2, with D uncertain. Deletions cut 11 bases from V and 0 bases from J, with 10 bases between. CDR1 SEHNR and CDR2 FQNEAQ come from the germline V gene (reference sequence). This CDR3 comprises 13 residues. Written as DNA, the CDR3 is TGTGCCGGCTCGCGGTCGAACACCGGGGAGCTGTTTTTT. Protein: CAGSRSNTGELFF.

J is TRBJ1-2 and V is TRBV5-1, with 8 bases aligning to TRBD1. Losses at the gene ends were 1 base for V and 3 bases for J; bases not matched to a gene: 5. Germline V gene sequence: CDR1 SGHRS, CDR2 YFSETQ. This CDR3 is built from 15 residues. This CDR3 is CASSLLAGGDYGYTF. The CDR3 nucleotides are TGCGCCAGCAGCTTGTTGGCAGGGGGCGACTATGGCTACACCTTC.

This sequence joins TRBV5-6 and TRBJ1-6, with 7 bases that match TRBD1. V lost 3 bases to trimming and J lost 8 bases; unmatched junction nucleotides: 8. From germline, CDR1 is SGHDT and CDR2 YYEEEE. The CDR3 is 15 amino acids. The CDR3, as DNA: TGTGCCAGCAGCTCCCCCGACAGGGCACATTCACCCCTCCACTTT. Translation: CASSSPDRAHSPLHF.

The chain employs TRBV4-3 and TRBJ2-1; D is perhaps TRBD1 (5 bases). V lost 0 bases and J 10 bases, leaving 13 bases between the germline ends. Per germline, CDR1 LGHNA and CDR2 YSLEER. This CDR3 spans 14 amino acids. CDR3 bases: TGCGCCAGCAGCCAAGATCCCAAGGGGCGAGAGCAGTTCTTC. This gives the protein CASSQDPKGREQFF.

This chain joins TRBV2 and TRBJ2-5; 7 bases align to TRBD1. From germline, CDR1 is SNHLY and CDR2 FYNNEI. V was clipped by 4 bases and J by 4 bases; unmatched bases: 6. The CDR3 is 14 residues long. Written as DNA, the CDR3 is TGTGCCAGCAGTGGCAGGGGGTTTGGAGAGACCCAGTACTTC. This gives the protein CASSGRGFGETQYF. The whole variable domain, remainder taken from reference TRBV2 and TRBJ2-5, is EPEVTQTPSHQVTQMGQEVILRCVPISNHLYFYWYRQILGQKVEFLVSFYNNEISEKSEIFDDQFSVERPDGSNFTLKIRSTKLEDSAMYFCASSGRGFGETQYFGPGTRLLVL.

This chain uses TRBV10-3 with TRBJ1-2; weak D call: TRBD1 (6 bases). The germline gives CDR1 ENHRY, CDR2 SYGVKD. CDR3 length equals 14 residues. Trimming took off 4 bases at V and 3 bases at J, with 12 bases between the two ends. CDR3 DNA sequence: TGTGCCATCAGTGCAGGGGCGCGGGACTATGGCTACACCTTC. Its translation is CAISAGARDYGYTF.

This clone showed up just a few times. This chain connects TRBV7-9 to TRBJ2-1, with D possibly being TRBD1 (6 bases). The V and J ends lost 5 bases and 7 bases respectively, with 18 bases between them. Per germline, CDR1 SEHNR and CDR2 FQNEAQ (reference sequence). The CDR3 loop spans 15 amino acids. DNA of the CDR3: TGTGCCAGCAGCCCCCGGGTAGCTCAGGGGAATGAGCAGTTCTTC. Its translation: CASSPRVAQGNEQFF.

The J gene is TRBJ1-1, the V gene TRBV19, with D possibly matching TRBD1 (5 bases). The CDR3 is 15 amino acids. The V gene's germline CDR1 is LNHDA and CDR2 SQIVND (reference sequence). V shed 1 base and J shed 1 base, with 10 bases lying between them. The CDR3 sequence: CASSIGLDRNTEAFF. CDR3 coding DNA: TGTGCCAGTAGTATAGGCCTCGACAGGAACACTGAAGCTTTCTTT.

The chain uses TRBV7-2 and TRBJ2-7; 9 positions match TRBD2. Trimming cost V 6 bases and J 2 bases; bases outside gene matches: 2. Per the germline V gene, CDR1 is SGHTA and CDR2 is FQGNSA. The CDR3 extends over 13 amino acids. CDR3 residues: CASRGGGAYEQYF. CDR3 DNA sequence: TGTGCCAGCAGGGGCGGGGGGGCCTACGAGCAGTACTTC.

The rearrangement uses TRBV18 and TRBJ2-1; D unclear. CDR1 KGHSH and CDR2 LQKENI come from the germline V gene. CDR3 length equals 15 residues. The V end was cut by 6 bases, the J end by 0 bases, with 12 bases between. Here the CDR3 reads CASSPYLSSYNEQFF. CDR3 nucleotide sequence: TGTGCCAGCTCCCCCTACCTTAGCTCCTACAATGAGCAGTTCTTC. Full variable domain (missing parts from reference TRBV18 and TRBJ2-1): NAGVMQNPRHLVRRRGQEARLRCSPMKGHSHVYWYRQLPEEGLKFMVYLQKENIIDESGMPKERFSAEFPKEGPSILRIQQVVRGDSAAYFCASSPYLSSYNEQFFGPGTRLTVL.

The chain recombines TRBV27 with TRBJ1-3; TRBD1 matches at 10 bases. Per germline, CDR1 MNHEY and CDR2 SMNVEV (reference sequence). V trimming: 8 bases; J trimming: 10 bases; junction bases outside the gene matches: 11. CDR3 length equals 14 residues. The CDR3 sequence: CASRPMGQGSTIYF. As DNA, the CDR3 is TGTGCCAGCCGGCCGATGGGACAGGGGTCGACCATATATTTT.

The rearrangement joins TRBV6-6 to TRBJ1-1, with 11 bases aligning to TRBD1. The CDR3 totals 15 residues. Trimming cost V 6 bases and J 5 bases; bases outside gene matches: 8. Germline assignment: CDR1 MNHNY and CDR2 SVGAGI (reference sequence). In DNA, the CDR3 is TGTGCCAGCAGGGACCGGGACAGGGGGGGAACTGAAGCTTTCTTT. This sequence encodes CASRDRDRGGTEAFF.

This clone was seen just once. V is TRBV5-1 and J is TRBJ2-5; 8 positions match TRBD2. The CDR3 covers 14 residues. After removal of 4 bases from V and 2 bases from J, the junction contained 4 bases not matched to a gene. Germline CDR1 reads SGHRS; CDR2 reads YFSETQ. The CDR3: CASSSSGAQETQYF. In nucleotides, the CDR3 is TGCGCCAGCAGCAGTAGCGGGGCACAAGAGACCCAGTACTTC.

The chain has TRBV7-2 and TRBJ2-2, with TRBD1 identical over 11 bases. The ends lost 5 bases at V and 5 bases at J; junction bases unmatched: 4. The CDR3 is made up of 15 amino acids. Per the germline V gene, CDR1 is SGHTA and CDR2 is FQGNSA. CDR3 residues: CASSAGQGETGELFF. CDR3 in DNA: TGTGCCAGCAGCGCGGGACAGGGGGAAACCGGGGAGCTGTTTTTT.

This chain connects TRBV11-2 to TRBJ2-3; 8 positions agree with TRBD2. The V and J ends lost 1 base and 4 bases, in that order; junction bases with no gene match: 10. Germline CDR1 is SGHAT and CDR2 is FQNNGV. The CDR3 spans 17 residues. Here the CDR3 DNA reads TGTGCCAGCAGCTTAGGGTTGGGACTAGTCATCGCAGATACGCAGTATTTT. This codes for CASSLGLGLVIADTQYF.

The chain is built from TRBV5-5 and TRBJ2-7, with a tentative D call TRBD1 (5 bases). Germline V CDR1 and CDR2: SGHKS, YYEKEE (reference sequence). The CDR3 consists of 15 residues. Trimming pared 0 bases from V and 1 base from J, leaving 11 bases between. CDR3: CASSLAGSLSYEQYF. The CDR3 DNA sequence: TGTGCCAGCAGCTTGGCAGGGTCCCTATCCTACGAGCAGTACTTC. The whole variable domain, filled in from reference TRBV5-5 and TRBJ2-7, reads DAGVTQSPTHLIKTRGQQVTLRCSPISGHKSVSWYQQVLGQGPQFIFQYYEKEERGRGNFPDRFSARQFPNYSSELNVNALLLGDSALYLCASSLAGSLSYEQYFGPGTRLTVT.

The rearrangement joins TRBV19 to TRBJ1-6; possibly TRBD1 for D (6 bases). This CDR3 comprises 15 residues. The V gene lost 7 bases and the J gene lost 7 bases, with 17 bases spanning the gap. Looked up from germline, CDR1 is LNHDA and CDR2 is SQIVND (reference sequence). This chain's CDR3 is CASNSWDNDNSPLHF. For the CDR3, the DNA is TGTGCCAGTAATTCGTGGGACAACGACAATTCACCCCTCCACTTT.